A selection of T cell receptor beta chains follows, all from one sample in a study of blood T cell repertoires in COVID-19. Profiling relied on immunoSEQ multiplex PCR, and the TCRdb table lists in-frame clones only, not all of them. The sample records more than 110,000 clones, about 86% being singletons. Specimen: peripheral blood. The origin of the receptors is a woman aged 55-69 years with acute or convalescent COVID-19. The CDR3 runs from the conserved cysteine through the conserved F or W. Fields, in order: J gene, V gene, CDR3 protein.

TRBJ1-2,TRBV6-2/TRBV6-3,CASSFRDRGYGYTF
TRBJ1-2,TRBV24-1,CATSDRDRGYGYTF
TRBJ2-3,TRBV23-1,CASSHGLAGGQTDTQYF
TRBJ2-5,TRBV14,CASSLGLAGGQETQYF
TRBJ2-1,TRBV7-9,CASSTGTGDDRNEQFF
TRBJ2-1,TRBV19,CASSAGLAGNEQFF
TRBJ2-7,TRBV10-2,CASKPGQGAHEQYF
TRBJ1-5,TRBV30,CAWEHKGNQPQHF
TRBJ1-4,TRBV18,CASSPPPRVRNEKLFF
TRBJ1-4,TRBV9,CASSNGQGNEKLFF
TRBJ1-1,TRBV4-1,CASSQGLLNTEAFF
TRBJ1-1,TRBV28,CASSSSGTGGTEAFF
TRBJ2-3,TRBV9,CASSVPGMDTQYF
TRBJ2-7,TRBV12-3/TRBV12-4,CASSAGKFYEQYF
TRBJ2-7,TRBV11-2,CASSVGQGSYEQYF
TRBJ1-5,TRBV6-1,CASSELAGPQPQHF
TRBJ2-3,TRBV3-1/TRBV3-2,CASSLDRVWQYF
TRBJ2-5,TRBV6-5,CASSRGLETQYF
TRBJ2-3,TRBV3-1/TRBV3-2,CASSQVSTSGATDTQYF
TRBJ1-5,TRBV24-1,CATSATGRGNQPQHF
TRBJ1-3,TRBV28,CASSLPGGNTIYF
TRBJ2-7,TRBV4-2,CASSQEWTGTTYEQYF
TRBJ1-1,TRBV6-5,CASTGEQGYTEAFF
TRBJ1-1,TRBV4-1,CASRIGRGSLNTEAFF
TRBJ1-1,TRBV6-5,CASRYFRIANTEAFF
TRBJ1-5,TRBV5-1,CASSLDRANQPQHF
TRBJ2-1,TRBV7-3,CASSLSSGPGYNEQFF
TRBJ2-5,TRBV30,CAWSVLGLAGAETQYF
TRBJ1-6,TRBV27,CASSKHSGASPLHF
TRBJ2-7,TRBV10-1,CASKEGGNYEQYF
TRBJ1-3,TRBV2,CASLTYLSGNTIYF
TRBJ2-5,TRBV24-1,CATSERETQYF
TRBJ2-1,TRBV4-1,CASSQLAGVVDEQFF
TRBJ2-3,TRBV27,CASGLGATPDTQYF
TRBJ1-2,TRBV24-1,CATSDVDRSYGYTF
TRBJ1-4,TRBV5-1,CASSPRTRTNEKLFF
TRBJ1-2,TRBV28,CASTQTTTYYGYTF
TRBJ1-1,TRBV4-1,CASSHAQGQGNTEAFF
TRBJ2-5,TRBV7-2,CASSPTSGSQETQYF
TRBJ2-2,TRBV7-8,CASSPTRTGELFF
TRBJ2-1,TRBV15,CATSTHPTSGRLNEQFF
TRBJ1-2,TRBV5-4,CASSLGDRDPNRRYGYTF
TRBJ2-7,TRBV10-1,CASELAGENYEQYF
TRBJ1-1,TRBV28,CASIRARGEAFF
TRBJ1-3,TRBV19,CASNQGPGNTIYF
TRBJ1-3,TRBV5-4,CASSLGGASGNTIYF
TRBJ2-7,TRBV10-3,CAISDIISGRSYEQYF
TRBJ2-3,TRBV28,CASSFHYFGDTQYF